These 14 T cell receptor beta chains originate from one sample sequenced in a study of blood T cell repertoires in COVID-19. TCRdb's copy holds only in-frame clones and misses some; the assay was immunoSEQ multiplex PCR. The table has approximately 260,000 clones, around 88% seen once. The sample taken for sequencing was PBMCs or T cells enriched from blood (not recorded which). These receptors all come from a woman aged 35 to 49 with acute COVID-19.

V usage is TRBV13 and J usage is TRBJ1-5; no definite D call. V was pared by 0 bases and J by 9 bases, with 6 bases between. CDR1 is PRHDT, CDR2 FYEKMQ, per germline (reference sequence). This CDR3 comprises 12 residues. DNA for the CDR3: TGTGCCAGCAGCTTAGGTCCAGGGCCCCAGCATTTT. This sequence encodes CASSLGPGPQHF.

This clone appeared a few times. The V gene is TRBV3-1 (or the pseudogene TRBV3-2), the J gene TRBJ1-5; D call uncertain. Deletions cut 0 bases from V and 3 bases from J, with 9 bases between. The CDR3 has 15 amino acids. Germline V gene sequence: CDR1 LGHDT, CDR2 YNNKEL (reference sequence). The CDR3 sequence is CASSQDLSVNQPQHF. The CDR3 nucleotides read TGTGCCAGCAGCCAAGATCTCTCAGTCAATCAGCCCCAGCATTTT.

The CDR3 spells CASTQGGTGNTIYF. CDR3 sequence (DNA): TGTGCCAGCACCCAGGGGGGAACTGGAAACACCATATATTTT. This chain links TRBV7-9 with TRBJ1-3, with 7 bases aligning to TRBD1. CDR1 is SEHNR, CDR2 FQNEAQ, per germline (reference sequence). The CDR3 length is 14 residues. The V and J ends lost 7 bases and 2 bases, in that order; junction bases with no gene match: 5.

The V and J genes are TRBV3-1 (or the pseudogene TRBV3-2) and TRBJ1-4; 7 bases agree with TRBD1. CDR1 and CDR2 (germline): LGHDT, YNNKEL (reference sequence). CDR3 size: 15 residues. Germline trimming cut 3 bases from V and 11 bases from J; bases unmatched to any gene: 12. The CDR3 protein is CASSQGTDQGGKLFF. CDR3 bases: TGTGCCAGCAGCCAGGGGACAGACCAAGGCGGGAAACTGTTTTTT.

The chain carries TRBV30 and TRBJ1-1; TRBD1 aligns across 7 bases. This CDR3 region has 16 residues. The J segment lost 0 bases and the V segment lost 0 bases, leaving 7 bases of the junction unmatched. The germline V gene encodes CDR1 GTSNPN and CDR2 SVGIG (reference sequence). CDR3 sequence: CAWSVQGRNMNTEAFF. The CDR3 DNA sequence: TGTGCCTGGAGTGTACAGGGGCGGAACATGAACACTGAAGCTTTCTTT. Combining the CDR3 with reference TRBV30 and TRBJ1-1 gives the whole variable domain SQTIHQWPATLVQPVGSPLSLECTVEGTSNPNLYWYRQAAGRGLQLLFYSVGIGQISSEVPQNLSASRPQDRQFILSSKKLLLSDSGFYLCAWSVQGRNMNTEAFFGQGTRLTVV.

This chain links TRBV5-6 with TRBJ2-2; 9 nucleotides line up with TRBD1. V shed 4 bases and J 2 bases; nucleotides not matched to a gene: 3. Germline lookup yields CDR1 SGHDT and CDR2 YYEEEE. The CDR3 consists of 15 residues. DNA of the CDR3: TGTGCCAGCAGCAAGGGACAGGGAAACACCGGGGAGCTGTTTTTT. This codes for CASSKGQGNTGELFF.

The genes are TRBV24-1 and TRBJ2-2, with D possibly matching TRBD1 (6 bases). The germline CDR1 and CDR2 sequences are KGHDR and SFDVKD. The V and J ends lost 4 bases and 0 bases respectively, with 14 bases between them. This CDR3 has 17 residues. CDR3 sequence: CATSESTGNPNTGELFF. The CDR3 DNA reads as TGTGCCACCAGTGAGTCCACAGGGAACCCGAACACCGGGGAGCTGTTTTTT.

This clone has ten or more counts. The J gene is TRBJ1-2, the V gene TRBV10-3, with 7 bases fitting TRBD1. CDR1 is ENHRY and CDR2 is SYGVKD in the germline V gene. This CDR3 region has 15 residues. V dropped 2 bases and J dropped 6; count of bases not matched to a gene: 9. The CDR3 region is CAISERPGTENGYTF. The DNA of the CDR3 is TGTGCCATCAGTGAGAGGCCCGGGACAGAGAATGGCTACACCTTC.

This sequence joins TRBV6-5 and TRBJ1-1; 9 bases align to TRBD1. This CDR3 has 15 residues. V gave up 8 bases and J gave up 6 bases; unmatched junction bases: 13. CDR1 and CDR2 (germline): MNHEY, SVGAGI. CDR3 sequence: CASHFPPGQGPEAFF. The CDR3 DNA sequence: TGTGCCAGCCACTTCCCACCGGGACAGGGCCCTGAAGCTTTCTTT.

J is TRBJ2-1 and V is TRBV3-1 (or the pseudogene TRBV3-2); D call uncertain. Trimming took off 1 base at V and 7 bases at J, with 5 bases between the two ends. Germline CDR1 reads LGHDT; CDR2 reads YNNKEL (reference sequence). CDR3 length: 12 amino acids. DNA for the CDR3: TGTGCCAGCAGCCAAGTATTGAATGAGCAGTTCTTC. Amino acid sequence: CASSQVLNEQFF.

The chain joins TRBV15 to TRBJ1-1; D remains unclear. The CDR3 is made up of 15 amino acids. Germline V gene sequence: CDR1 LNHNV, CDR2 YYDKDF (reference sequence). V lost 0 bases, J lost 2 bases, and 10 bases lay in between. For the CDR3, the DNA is TGTGCCACCAGCAGAGAGGGTTCGGGAAACACTGAAGCTTTCTTT. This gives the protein CATSREGSGNTEAFF.

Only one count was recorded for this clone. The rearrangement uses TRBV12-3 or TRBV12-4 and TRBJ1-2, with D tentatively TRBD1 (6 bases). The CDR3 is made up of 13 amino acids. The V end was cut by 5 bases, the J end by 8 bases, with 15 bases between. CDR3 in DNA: TGTGCCAGCAGTCCCGGGGGGGCGCGAGGCTACACCTTC. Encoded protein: CASSPGGARGYTF.

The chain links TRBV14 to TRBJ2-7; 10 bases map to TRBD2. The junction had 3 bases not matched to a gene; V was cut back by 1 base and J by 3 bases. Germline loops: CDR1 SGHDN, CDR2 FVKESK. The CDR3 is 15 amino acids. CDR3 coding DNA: TGTGCCAGCAGCCAAGGTAGCGGGAGGTTCTACGAGCAGTACTTC. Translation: CASSQGSGRFYEQYF.

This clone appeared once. Here the CDR3 reads CASRASGTGLYEQYF. As DNA, the CDR3 is TGTGCCAGCAGGGCCTCCGGGACAGGGCTCTACGAGCAGTACTTC. The genes are TRBV2 and TRBJ2-7, with TRBD1 matching 9 bases. This CDR3 is 15 amino acids long. Per the germline V gene, CDR1 is SNHLY and CDR2 is FYNNEI. V trimming: 6 bases; J trimming: 3 bases; junction bases outside the gene matches: 9.